This is a list of T cell receptor beta chains from one sample in a study of T cells in localized non-small cell lung cancer. Method: immunoSEQ multiplex PCR; TCRdb's copy keeps in-frame clones and lacks some. This table holds around 900 clones, just under 30% found once. The sample consisted of normal lung tissue next to the tumor, taken before any cancer treatment. Receptors were obtained from a woman between 35 and 75 years old with stage I squamous cell lung carcinoma. The CDR3 runs from the conserved cysteine through the conserved F or W. The D gene is left open where the match is weak. Some rows have no size entry. The others give once, few or many, or a class for an expanded clone.

NA,TRBV15,NA,TRBJ2-7,TGTGCCACCAGCAGGAGGGGTGACCTAACCGAGCAGTACTTC,CATSRRGDLTEQYF
NA,TRBV18,TRBD1,TRBJ2-5,TGTGCCAGCTCACCTGATATAGGCAGGGGGCCCCTACTCGTCCAGTACTTC,CASSPDIGRGPLLVQYF
NA,TRBV15,NA,TRBJ2-1,TGTGCCACCAGCAGAACCGTGGGGAGCTCCTACAATGAGCAGTTCTTC,CATSRTVGSSYNEQFF
few,TRBV9,NA,TRBJ2-1,TGTGCCAGCAGCCGAGCTAGCGTTTACAATGAGCAGTTCTTC,CASSRASVYNEQFF
few,TRBV6-8,NA,TRBJ2-7,TGTGCCAGCAGTTATGCCCCAGGGGGGAACTACGAGCAGTACTTC,CASSYAPGGNYEQYF
NA,TRBV30,TRBD1,TRBJ1-5,TGTGCCTGGAGTGCCACAGGGGGCGGTCAGCCCCAGCATTTT,CAWSATGGGQPQHF
NA,TRBV11-3,TRBD1,TRBJ2-3,TGTGCCAGCAGCTCGGGACAGGGCACAGATACGCAGTATTTT,CASSSGQGTDTQYF
NA,TRBV19,NA,TRBJ1-3,TGTGCCAGTAGTTTGTACAGGCTCTCTGGAAACACCATATATTTT,CASSLYRLSGNTIYF
NA,TRBV11-3,NA,TRBJ2-1,TGTGCCAGCAGCTTAATTGGGATTAGCTCCTACAATGAGCAGTTCTTC,CASSLIGISSYNEQFF
few,TRBV11-3,NA,TRBJ1-4,TGTGCCAGCAGCTTAGGGGATGTAGGGGATGAAAAACTGTTTTTT,CASSLGDVGDEKLFF
few,TRBV6-1,NA,TRBJ2-3,TGTGCCAGCAGTGAAGAATGGCTCGTACAGGCTACGCAGTATTTT,CASSEEWLVQATQYF
few,TRBV30,TRBD2,TRBJ2-7,TGTGCCTGGAGTGTAAGGCTAGCGGGGGGCCTCTCCTACGAGCAGTACTTC,CAWSVRLAGGLSYEQYF
few,TRBV19,TRBD1,TRBJ1-2,TGTGCCAGTAGTATCCCTCATCAGGGGGTGATGTATGGCTACACCTTC,CASSIPHQGVMYGYTF
few,TRBV6-8,NA,TRBJ1-2,TGTGCCAGCAGTTGGGGGGCTTGGCAGTCAAATGGCTACACCTTC,CASSWGAWQSNGYTF
NA,TRBV30,NA,TRBJ1-3,TGTGCCTGGAGTGTATGGGGAATTGGAAACACCATATATTTT,CAWSVWGIGNTIYF
large,TRBV11-3,NA,TRBJ1-1,TGTGCCAGCAGCTTAGTTACGGGTAGCACTGAAGCTTTCTTT,CASSLVTGSTEAFF
medium-sized,TRBV11-3,NA,TRBJ1-6,TGTGCCAGCACCCCCTTTGGCCAAGCGGGTAATTCACCCCTCCACTTT,CASTPFGQAGNSPLHF
once,TRBV19,NA,TRBJ2-3,TGTGCCAGTAGCCTTTACCGGGGGAGTGATACGCAGTATTTT,CASSLYRGSDTQYF
NA,TRBV29-1,TRBD2,TRBJ2-2,TGCAGCGTAGGCACTAGCGGGGGGCGCGGCGGGGAGCTGTTTTTT,CSVGTSGGRGGELFF
few,TRBV29-1,NA,TRBJ2-5,TGCAGCGTTGAGGAGGGGGCAGGGGAGACCCAGTACTTC,CSVEEGAGETQYF
once,TRBV29-1,TRBD2,TRBJ2-7,TGCAGCGTTAAAAGCGGGGGGGGTCCCTACGAGCAGTACTTC,CSVKSGGGPYEQYF
NA,TRBV30,NA,TRBJ2-1,TGTGCCTGGACCTCCGCATTGGAGCAGTTCTTC,CAWTSALEQFF
few,TRBV30,NA,TRBJ1-6,TGTGCCTGGAGTGCCGGGGTTAATTCACCCCTCCACTTT,CAWSAGVNSPLHF
NA,TRBV10-2,TRBD1,TRBJ2-3,TGCGCCAGCCGGGGAGTGGCAGGGGGAGCAGATACGCAGTATTTT,CASRGVAGGADTQYF
NA,TRBV18,NA,TRBJ2-7,TGTGCCAGCTCACCAAACGATAGACAGCGGTTTATAGCCACCTACGAGCAGTACTTC,CASSPNDRQRFIATYEQYF
NA,TRBV6-1,NA,TRBJ1-5,TGTGCCAGCAGTGAAGCGGGGGGAAGTAGGAATCAGCCCCAGCATTTT,CASSEAGGSRNQPQHF
NA,TRBV18,NA,TRBJ1-6,TGTGCCAGCTCCCCAGAACCCTATAATTCACCCCTCCACTTT,CASSPEPYNSPLHF
NA,TRBV19,NA,TRBJ1-3,TGTGCCAGTAGTCCCCGACAGCTTCTCTCTGGAAACACCATATATTTT,CASSPRQLLSGNTIYF
NA,TRBV19,NA,TRBJ1-5,TGTGCCAGTAGTGCAGGTGGGGGCGTCAATCAGCCCCAGCATTTT,CASSAGGGVNQPQHF
NA,TRBV18,NA,TRBJ1-3,TGTGCCAGCTCACCCCCGACAGATCGCCGAAACACCATATATTTT,CASSPPTDRRNTIYF
large,TRBV6-8,NA,TRBJ2-3,TGTGCCAGCAGTGACTCGAGTAGCGGAGGGGCAGATACGCAGTATTTT,CASSDSSSGGADTQYF